The following is a T cell receptor (beta chain) sequence with its context. CDR3 size: 17 residues. Trimming took off 5 bases at V and 1 base at J, with 19 bases between the two ends. Looked up from germline, CDR1 is MNHEY and CDR2 is SMNVEV (reference sequence). The data stem from a study of shared clonotypes between healthy human individuals. TCRdb's copy holds only in-frame clones and misses some; the assay was immunoSEQ multiplex PCR. This repertoire shows more than 1.2 million clones, 97% to 99% found once; its top ten account for about 0.4%. This sequence joins TRBV27 and TRBJ2-3, with D unresolved. The TCR was taken from a man aged 30-40 years in good health. Sequenced input: naive CD4+ T cells sorted from blood. Subset of the sample: CD45RA+ positively selected. The CDR3 DNA reads as TGTGCCAGCAGTCCCACCTCCGGCCTTCTGCGCACAGATACGCAGTATTTT. It translates to CASSPTSGLLRTDTQYF.